This T cell receptor (beta chain) was found in a study of T-cell reconstitution after alpha-beta-depleted transplantation in children. This clonotype was seen at least ten times. Germline V gives CDR1 ENHRY, CDR2 SYGVKD. The V segment lost 10 bases and the J segment 3 bases; nucleotides outside the gene matches: 6. This CDR3 has 13 amino acids. During its preparation, the TCRbeta library received unique molecular identifiers. TCRdb processed the PCR reads anew with MiXCR; each CDR3 protein has one entry. This table has approximately 490,000 distinct CDR3 sequences, roughly 10% appearing once. This clonotype was sampled from a child under 10 years old with inherited bone marrow failure, due to receive a stem cell transplant. Here the sequenced sample was PBMCs, taken before TCRalphabeta/CD19-depleted stem cell transplant. V is TRBV10-3 and J is TRBJ1-2, with 9 bases fitting TRBD1. The DNA of the CDR3 is TGTGCCACTACAGGGGGCGCGGACTATGGCTACACCTTC. Its translation: CATTGGADYGYTF.